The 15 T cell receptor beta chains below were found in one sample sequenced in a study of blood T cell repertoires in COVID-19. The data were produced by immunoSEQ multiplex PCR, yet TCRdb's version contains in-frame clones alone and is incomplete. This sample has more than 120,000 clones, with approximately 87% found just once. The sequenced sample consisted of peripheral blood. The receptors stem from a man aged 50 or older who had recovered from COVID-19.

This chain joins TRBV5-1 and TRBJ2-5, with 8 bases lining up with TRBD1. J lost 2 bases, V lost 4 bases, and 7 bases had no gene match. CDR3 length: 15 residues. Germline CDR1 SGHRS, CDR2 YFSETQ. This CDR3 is CASSPDRVGQETQYF. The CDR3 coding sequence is TGCGCCAGCAGCCCGGACAGGGTCGGGCAAGAGACCCAGTACTTC.

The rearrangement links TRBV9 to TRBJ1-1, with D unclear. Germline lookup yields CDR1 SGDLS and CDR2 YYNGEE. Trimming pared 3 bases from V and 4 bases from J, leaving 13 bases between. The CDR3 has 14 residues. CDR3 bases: TGTGCCAGCAGCGGGGAGACGGTAGGCACTGAAGCTTTCTTT. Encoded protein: CASSGETVGTEAFF.

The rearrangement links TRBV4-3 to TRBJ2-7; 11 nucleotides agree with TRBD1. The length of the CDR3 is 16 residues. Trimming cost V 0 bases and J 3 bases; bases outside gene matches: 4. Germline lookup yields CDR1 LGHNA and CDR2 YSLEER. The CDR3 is CASSQDSGQGDYEQYF. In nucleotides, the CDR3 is TGCGCCAGCAGCCAAGATTCGGGACAGGGGGACTACGAGCAGTACTTC.

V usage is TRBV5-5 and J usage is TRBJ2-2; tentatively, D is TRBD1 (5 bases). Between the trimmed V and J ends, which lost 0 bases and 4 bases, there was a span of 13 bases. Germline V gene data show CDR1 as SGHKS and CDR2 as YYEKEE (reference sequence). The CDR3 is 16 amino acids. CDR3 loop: CASSLVDSFTTGELFF. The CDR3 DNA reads TGTGCCAGCAGCTTGGTCGACAGCTTTACCACCGGGGAGCTGTTTTTT.

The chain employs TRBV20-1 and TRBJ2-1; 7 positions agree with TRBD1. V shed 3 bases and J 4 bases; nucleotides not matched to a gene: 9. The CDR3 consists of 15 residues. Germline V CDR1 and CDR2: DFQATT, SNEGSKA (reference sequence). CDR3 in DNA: TGCAGTGCTAGTGAACAGGGGACCTCTTACAATGAGCAGTTCTTC. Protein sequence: CSASEQGTSYNEQFF.

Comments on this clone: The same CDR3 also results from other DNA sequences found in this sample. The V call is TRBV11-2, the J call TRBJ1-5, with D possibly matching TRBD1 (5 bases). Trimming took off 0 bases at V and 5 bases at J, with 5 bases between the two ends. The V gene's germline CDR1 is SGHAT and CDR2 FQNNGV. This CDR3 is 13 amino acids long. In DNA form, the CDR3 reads TGTGCCAGCAGCTTAGACAGGGATCAGCCCCAGCATTTT. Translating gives CASSLDRDQPQHF.

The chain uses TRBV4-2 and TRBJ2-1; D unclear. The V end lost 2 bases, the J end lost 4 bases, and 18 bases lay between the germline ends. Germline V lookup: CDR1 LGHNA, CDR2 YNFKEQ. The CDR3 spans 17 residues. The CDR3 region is CASSQTPSAYDYNEQFF. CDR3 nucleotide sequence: TGTGCCAGCAGCCAAACGCCATCAGCGTACGATTACAATGAGCAGTTCTTC.

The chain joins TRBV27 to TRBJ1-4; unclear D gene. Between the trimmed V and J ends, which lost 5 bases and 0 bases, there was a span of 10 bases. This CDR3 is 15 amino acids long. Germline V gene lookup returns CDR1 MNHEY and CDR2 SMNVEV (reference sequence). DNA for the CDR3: TGTGCCAGCAGTCTGAGGAGAACAACTAATGAAAAACTGTTTTTT. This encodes CASSLRRTTNEKLFF. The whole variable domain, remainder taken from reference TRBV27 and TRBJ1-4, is EAQVTQNPRYLITVTGKKLTVTCSQNMNHEYMSWYRQDPGLGLRQIYYSMNVEVTDKGDVPEGYKVSRKEKRNFPLILESPSPNQTSLYFCASSLRRTTNEKLFFGSGTQLSVL.

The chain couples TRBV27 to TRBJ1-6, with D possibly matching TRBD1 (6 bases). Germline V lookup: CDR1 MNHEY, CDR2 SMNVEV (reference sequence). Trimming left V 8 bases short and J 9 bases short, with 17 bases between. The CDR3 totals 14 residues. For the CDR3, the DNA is TGTGCCAGCGGGATGAACAGGGATGGTTCACCCCTCCACTTT. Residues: CASGMNRDGSPLHF.

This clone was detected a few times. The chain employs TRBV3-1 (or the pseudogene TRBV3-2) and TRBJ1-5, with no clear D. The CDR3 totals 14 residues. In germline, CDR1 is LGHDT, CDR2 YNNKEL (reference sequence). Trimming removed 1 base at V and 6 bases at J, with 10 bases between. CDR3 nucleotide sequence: TGTGCCAGCAGCCAAGTCCAGGAAGGTCAGCCCCAGCATTTT. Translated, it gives CASSQVQEGQPQHF.

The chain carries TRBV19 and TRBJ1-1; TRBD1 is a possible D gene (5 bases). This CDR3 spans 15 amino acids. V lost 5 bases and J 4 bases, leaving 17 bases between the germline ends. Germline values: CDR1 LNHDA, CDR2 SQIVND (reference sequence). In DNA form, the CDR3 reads TGTGCCAGTAGTGAGCACAGGACCTGGGGCACTGAAGCTTTCTTT. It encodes CASSEHRTWGTEAFF.

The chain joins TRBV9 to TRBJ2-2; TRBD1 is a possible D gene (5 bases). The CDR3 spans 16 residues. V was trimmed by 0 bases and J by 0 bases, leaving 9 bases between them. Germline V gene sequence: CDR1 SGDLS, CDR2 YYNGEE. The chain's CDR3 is CASSVAGRANTGELFF. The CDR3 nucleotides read TGTGCCAGCAGCGTAGCCGGCAGGGCGAACACCGGGGAGCTGTTTTTT.

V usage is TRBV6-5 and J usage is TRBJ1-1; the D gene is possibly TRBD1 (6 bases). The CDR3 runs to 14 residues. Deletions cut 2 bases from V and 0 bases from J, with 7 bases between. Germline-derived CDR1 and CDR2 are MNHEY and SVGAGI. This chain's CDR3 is CASSYGTMNTEAFF. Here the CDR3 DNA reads TGTGCCAGCAGTTACGGGACAATGAACACTGAAGCTTTCTTT.

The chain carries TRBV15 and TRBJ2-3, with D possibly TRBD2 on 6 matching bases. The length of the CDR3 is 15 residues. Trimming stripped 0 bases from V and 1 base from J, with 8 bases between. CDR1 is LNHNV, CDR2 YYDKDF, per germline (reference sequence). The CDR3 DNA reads TGTGCCACCAGCAGAGATGCGGGGCGCACAGATACGCAGTATTTT. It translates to CATSRDAGRTDTQYF. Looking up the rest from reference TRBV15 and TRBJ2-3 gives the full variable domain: DAMVIQNPRYQVTQFGKPVTLSCSQTLNHNVMYWYQQKSSQAPKLLFHYYDKDFNNEADTPDNFQSRRPNTSFCFLDIRSPGLGDTAMYLCATSRDAGRTDTQYFGPGTRLTVL.

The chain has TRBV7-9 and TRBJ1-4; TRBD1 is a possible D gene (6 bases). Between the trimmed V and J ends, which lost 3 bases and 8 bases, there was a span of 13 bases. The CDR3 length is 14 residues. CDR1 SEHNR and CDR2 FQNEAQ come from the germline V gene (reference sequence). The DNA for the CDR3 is TGTGCCAGCAGCTTTCAGGGGTTGGGGGAAAAACTGTTTTTT. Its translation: CASSFQGLGEKLFF.